Listed below are T cell receptor beta chains from one sample, sequenced in a study of T-cell memory formation after mild COVID-19. MiXCR was run by TCRdb on the 5' RACE reads, yielding one entry per CDR3 protein. Of just over 150,000 distinct CDR3 sequences in the sample, roughly 28% were seen once. Sequencing was carried out using PBMCs or a T cell subset sorted from them (not recorded which). These receptors were collected from an adult woman who had mild COVID-19 (a few samples of this study predate the infection). Cell type and time point are not known. CDR3s include the opening cysteine and the closing phenylalanine or tryptophan. A D gene is named only where the DNA matches it firmly. Not all rows give a size; the values are once, few, many and, for expanded clones, a class.

clone_size j_call d_call v_call cdr3_aa cdr3_nt
few TRBJ2-1 TRBD2 TRBV11-2 CASRTVAGGNNEQFF TGTGCCAGCAGGACCGTAGCGGGGGGTAACAATGAGCAGTTCTTC
once TRBJ2-3 . TRBV9 CASSAQVAGAWASRTDTQYF TGTGCCAGCAGCGCACAGGTTGCCGGGGCGTGGGCCTCTCGCACAGATACGCAGTATTTT
few TRBJ1-1 . TRBV20-1 CSARDRMNTEAFF TGCAGTGCTAGAGATAGGATGAACACTGAAGCTTTCTTT
. TRBJ1-5 . TRBV24-1 CATSPQGNQPQHF TGTGCCACCAGTCCACAGGGTAACCAGCCCCAGCATTTT
. TRBJ1-1 . TRBV4-1 CASSQEKAGGAFF TGCGCCAGCAGCCAAGAAAAAGCCGGAGGGGCTTTCTTT
. TRBJ2-1 . TRBV20-1 CSARVPGRYNNEQFF TGCAGTGCTAGGGTCCCGGGACGGTACAACAATGAGCAGTTCTTC
. TRBJ2-3 . TRBV4-1 CASSHHGQTQTDTQYF TGCGCCAGCAGTCACCACGGACAGACTCAAACAGATACGCAGTATTTT
. TRBJ1-1 . TRBV30 CAWSVILGSDEAFF TGTGCCTGGAGTGTAATATTGGGCTCCGATGAAGCTTTCTTT
few TRBJ2-5 . TRBV12-3/TRBV12-4 CASRGLVQETQYF TGTGCCAGCAGGGGTCTCGTCCAAGAGACCCAGTACTTC
few TRBJ2-1 TRBD2 TRBV12-3/TRBV12-4 CASSLQWTSKYEQFF TGTGCCAGCAGTTTACAATGGACTAGCAAGTATGAGCAGTTCTTC
. TRBJ2-2 TRBD2 TRBV5-1 CASKQLAGGDTGELFF TGCGCCAGCAAGCAACTAGCGGGAGGGGACACCGGGGAGCTGTTTTTT
. TRBJ2-1 TRBD2 TRBV4-1 CASSHRGLAGETEQFF TGCGCCAGCAGCCACCGAGGACTAGCGGGAGAAACTGAGCAGTTCTTC
. TRBJ2-5 . TRBV25-1 CASRAGRIDSETQYF TGTGCCAGCAGGGCAGGGCGGATAGACTCAGAGACCCAGTACTTC
. TRBJ1-1 . TRBV5-1 CASSPGGGLPEAFF TGCGCCAGCAGCCCCGGGGGGGGCTTGCCTGAAGCTTTCTTT
. TRBJ1-1 . TRBV2 CASRRLNTEAFF TGTGCCAGCAGGAGGCTTAACACTGAAGCTTTCTTT
. TRBJ1-5 . TRBV18 CASSPPDSHNQPQHF TGTGCCAGCTCACCACCAGACAGTCACAATCAGCCCCAGCATTTT
. TRBJ2-5 . TRBV20-1 CSARGVTETQYF TGCAGTGCTCGTGGGGTGACGGAGACCCAGTACTTC
few TRBJ2-5 TRBD1 TRBV5-1 CASSFMGQQETQYF TGCGCCAGCAGCTTCATGGGACAGCAAGAGACCCAGTACTTC
. TRBJ1-1 TRBD1 TRBV7-8 CASSSGQGRNTEAFF TGTGCCAGCAGCTCTGGACAGGGGAGGAACACTGAAGCTTTCTTT
once TRBJ1-6 . TRBV27 CASSFLENSPLHF TGTGCCAGCAGTTTTCTTGAAAATTCACCCCTCCACTTT
. TRBJ2-3 TRBD2 TRBV27 CASHGGASGRSSTDTQYF TGTGCCTCCCACGGGGGGGCTAGCGGGAGAAGTAGCACAGATACGCAGTATTTT
few TRBJ1-3 . TRBV7-2 CASSFRLGSKENTIYF TGTGCCAGCAGCTTCAGGTTGGGCAGCAAAGAAAACACCATATATTTT
few TRBJ2-5 TRBD2 TRBV7-7 CASSLDGLAETQYF TGTGCCAGCAGCTTAGATGGACTAGCGGAGACCCAGTACTTC
few TRBJ1-1 . TRBV15 CATSTRNGRPEAFF TGTGCCACCAGCACCCGAAACGGGCGACCTGAAGCTTTCTTT
. TRBJ2-7 TRBD1 TRBV2 CASSDDRGRREQYF TGTGCCAGCAGTGACGACAGGGGGCGGCGCGAGCAGTACTTC
. TRBJ1-4 TRBD1 TRBV7-9 CASSLGGTDGNEKLFF TGTGCCAGCAGCTTAGGGGGGACAGACGGGAATGAAAAACTGTTTTTT
. TRBJ2-2 TRBD1 TRBV5-1 CASSPGQVTGELFF TGCGCCAGCAGCCCGGGACAGGTTACCGGGGAGCTGTTTTTT
. TRBJ2-7 . TRBV12-3/TRBV12-4 CASSLMDGDGAYEQYF TGTGCCAGCAGTTTGATGGACGGTGACGGGGCCTACGAGCAGTACTTC
. TRBJ2-3 . TRBV21-1 CASSRGRFAPSTDTQYF TGTGCCAGCAGCCGGGGGAGGTTCGCCCCGAGCACAGATACGCAGTATTTT
. TRBJ2-1 . TRBV20-1 CSASADPTKITENEQFF TGCAGTGCCTCGGCTGATCCAACAAAAATTACGGAGAATGAGCAGTTCTTC
. TRBJ2-7 . TRBV27 CASSLGRGGNTYEQYF TGTGCCAGCAGTTTAGGTCGAGGCGGGAACACCTACGAGCAGTACTTC
. TRBJ2-1 . TRBV7-9 CASSLPWREQFF TGTGCCAGCAGCTTACCCTGGCGGGAGCAGTTCTTC
few TRBJ1-5 . TRBV5-6 CASSLWEQPQHF TGTGCCAGCAGCTTATGGGAACAGCCCCAGCATTTT
. TRBJ1-5 . TRBV2 CASRRGGPQHF TGTGCCAGCAGGCGAGGCGGGCCCCAGCATTTT
. TRBJ1-2 . TRBV28 CASSLGDSYGYTF TGTGCCAGCAGTTTAGGGGATTCCTATGGCTACACCTTC
. TRBJ2-3 . TRBV11-2 CASSLGSDTQYF TGTGCCAGCAGCTTAGGGTCCGATACGCAGTATTTT
few TRBJ1-2 . TRBV5-1 CASSPVLRTANYGYTF TGCGCCAGCAGCCCCGTCCTAAGGACAGCAAACTATGGCTACACCTTC
. TRBJ2-7 . TRBV12-3/TRBV12-4 CASRGFMGNYEQYF TGTGCCAGCAGGGGTTTTATGGGAAACTACGAGCAGTACTTC
few TRBJ2-1 . TRBV12-3/TRBV12-4 CASSLNHNNEQFF TGTGCCAGCAGTTTAAACCATAACAATGAGCAGTTCTTC
. TRBJ2-1 . TRBV20-1 CSARGWGRNEQFF TGCAGTGCTAGGGGGTGGGGACGCAATGAGCAGTTCTTC
. TRBJ2-2 . TRBV20-1 CSARTPGRGNTGELFF TGCAGTGCTAGGACTCCGGGACGGGGGAACACCGGGGAGCTGTTTTTT
. TRBJ2-3 . TRBV30 CACLKRASTDTQYF TGTGCCTGTCTTAAGCGGGCCAGCACAGATACGCAGTATTTT
few TRBJ2-7 . TRBV18 CASSPPLGYEQYF TGTGCCAGCTCACCACCGCTAGGGTACGAGCAGTACTTC
. TRBJ2-3 TRBD2 TRBV9 CASSVDGEGDTQYF TGTGCCAGCAGCGTAGACGGGGAGGGAGATACGCAGTATTTT
few TRBJ1-1 . TRBV27 CASSRTGWGTEAFF TGTGCCAGCAGTCGTACAGGGTGGGGCACTGAAGCTTTCTTT
. TRBJ1-1 . TRBV20-1 CSASDTEAFF TGCAGTGCTAGTGACACTGAAGCTTTCTTT
few TRBJ2-1 TRBD2 TRBV9 CASTKTSGIYNEQFF TGTGCCAGCACCAAGACTAGCGGGATTTACAATGAGCAGTTCTTC
. TRBJ2-1 . TRBV7-9 CASSLASGGDNEQFF TGTGCCAGCAGCTTAGCGTCGGGGGGCGACAATGAGCAGTTCTTC
few TRBJ1-1 . TRBV29-1 CSVRSFEAFF TGCAGCGTTCGGAGCTTTGAAGCTTTCTTT
many TRBJ2-5 . TRBV7-9 CASSPKTRLQETQYF TGTGCCAGCAGCCCCAAGACTAGGCTACAAGAGACCCAGTACTTC
. TRBJ2-2 TRBD2 TRBV12-3/TRBV12-4 CASSPGTSGSIPGELFF TGTGCCAGCAGTCCGGGGACTAGCGGGAGTATACCCGGGGAGCTGTTTTTT
. TRBJ2-7 TRBD1 TRBV7-9 CASSLGDRGEQYF TGTGCCAGCAGCCTAGGGGACAGAGGCGAGCAGTACTTC
. TRBJ2-5 TRBD1 TRBV5-1 CASSLTGAPKVGTQYF TGCGCCAGCAGCTTGACAGGGGCCCCAAAGGTTGGGACCCAGTACTTC
. TRBJ2-7 TRBD1 TRBV6-1 CASSWDRNSYEQYF TGTGCCAGCAGTTGGGACAGGAATTCCTACGAGCAGTACTTC